A single sample is the source of the 22 T cell receptor beta chains below, sequenced in a study of graft-versus-host responses after intestinal transplantation. No antigen is known for these receptors. The protocol was immunoSEQ multiplex PCR, while the TCRdb copy is restricted to in-frame clones and leaves out a portion. This table holds approximately 93,000 clones, 85% to 95% found once. Sequencing used unstimulated CD8+ T cells sorted from spleen or lymph node cells, obtained before transplant. The origin of the receptors is a human donor who was the organ donor for an intestinal transplant.

The rearrangement uses TRBV28 and TRBJ1-5, with D uncertain. The V end was cut by 2 bases, the J end by 0 bases, with 5 bases between. This CDR3 contains 14 residues. Germline CDR1 MDHEN, CDR2 SYDVKM. CDR3 DNA: TGTGCCAGCAGTTTAGTCGGTAGCAATCAGCCCCAGCATTTT. It yields the protein CASSLVGSNQPQHF.

The CDR3 here is CASSFYSGANVLTF. As DNA, the CDR3 is TGCGCCAGCAGCTTCTACTCTGGGGCCAACGTCCTGACTTTC. This rearrangement joins TRBV5-1 to TRBJ2-6, with unresolved D. Germline-derived CDR1 and CDR2 are SGHRS and YFSETQ. CDR3 length: 14 residues. V was pared by 2 bases and J by 0 bases, with 3 bases between.

The table lists this clone with a few counts. The CDR3 spells CASSDSQGGMNTEAFF. CDR3 coding DNA: TGTGCCAGCAGTGATTCACAGGGGGGGATGAACACTGAAGCTTTCTTT. The chain joins TRBV6-1 to TRBJ1-1, with 8 bases identical to TRBD1. In germline, CDR1 is MNHNS, CDR2 SASEGT. The CDR3 covers 16 residues. V trimming: 3 bases; J trimming: 0 bases; junction bases outside the gene matches: 6.

For this clone: Other DNA sequences in this specimen translate into the identical CDR3. This chain uses TRBV6-6 with TRBJ1-2, with 7 bases lining up with TRBD1. CDR3 length: 14 amino acids. The junction had 5 bases not matched to a gene; V was cut back by 1 base and J by 6 bases. Germline V gene lookup returns CDR1 MNHNY and CDR2 SVGAGI (reference sequence). CDR3: CASSYYRQGDGYTF. The CDR3 nucleotides read TGTGCCAGCAGTTACTATAGACAGGGAGATGGCTACACCTTC.

The table lists this clone with a count of one. This chain links TRBV4-2 with TRBJ1-1; 8 bases align to TRBD1. The CDR3 loop spans 16 amino acids. CDR1 and CDR2 from the germline V gene are LGHNA and YNFKEQ. Trimming removed 0 bases from V and 0 bases from J; junction bases left unmatched: 3. CDR3 bases: TGTGCCAGCAGCCAAGAGACAGGGGTTCTGAACACTGAAGCTTTCTTT. It codes for CASSQETGVLNTEAFF.

The chain employs TRBV7-9 and TRBJ2-3; D is unresolved. Between the trimmed V and J ends, which lost 4 bases and 2 bases, there was a span of 10 bases. The length of the CDR3 is 14 residues. Germline values: CDR1 SEHNR, CDR2 FQNEAQ (reference sequence). The DNA of the CDR3 is TGTGCCAGCAGCTCAGAGGCGGTCACAGATACGCAGTATTTT. It codes for CASSSEAVTDTQYF.

This chain links TRBV4-1 with TRBJ2-5; TRBD2 is a possible D gene (6 bases). Trimming shortened V by 3 bases and J by 0 bases, and 14 bases separated the two germline ends. The germline V gene has CDR1 MGHRA and CDR2 YSYEKL. The CDR3 contains 16 residues. CDR3 protein: CASSQMVRGNQETQYF. The CDR3 DNA reads TGCGCCAGCAGCCAGATGGTACGGGGGAACCAAGAGACCCAGTACTTC.

This rearrangement joins TRBV6-5 to TRBJ1-5; D is undetermined. The length of the CDR3 is 13 residues. Germline V gene lookup returns CDR1 MNHEY and CDR2 SVGAGI. CDR3 in DNA: TGTGCATCTAGGATCGGTGGCAATCAGCCCCAGCATTTT. Residues: CASRIGGNQPQHF.

The CDR3: CAIAQVPGYNEQFF. CDR3 sequence (DNA): TGTGCCATTGCACAGGTCCCAGGCTACAATGAGCAGTTCTTC. This chain uses TRBV15 with TRBJ2-1; TRBD1 is a possible D gene (5 bases). Per germline, CDR1 LNHNV and CDR2 YYDKDF (reference sequence). Trimming took 10 bases from V and 3 from J, leaving 16 bases between them. This CDR3 has 14 amino acids.

V is TRBV5-5 and J is TRBJ1-5; D perhaps matches TRBD1 (5 bases). The germline CDR1 and CDR2 sequences are SGHKS and YYEKEE (reference sequence). The V gene lost 6 bases and the J gene lost 5 bases, with 21 bases spanning the gap. CDR3 length: 16 amino acids. The CDR3 here is CASNPYGGMIDQPQHF. As DNA, the CDR3 is TGTGCCAGCAACCCGTACGGGGGGATGATCGATCAGCCCCAGCATTTT.

The chain couples TRBV11-2 to TRBJ1-1; TRBD1 aligns across 7 bases. With V trimmed by 1 base and J by 1 base, 9 bases remained unmatched. There are 17 residues in the CDR3. Germline values: CDR1 SGHAT, CDR2 FQNNGV. CDR3 region: CASSLVLMGQSNTEAFF. Written as DNA, the CDR3 is TGTGCCAGCAGCTTAGTGTTGATGGGACAGTCGAACACTGAAGCTTTCTTT.

V is TRBV5-4 and J is TRBJ2-7, with D possibly matching TRBD2 (6 bases). Looked up from germline, CDR1 is SGHNT and CDR2 is YYREEE (reference sequence). With 4 bases removed from V and 7 bases from J, the gap between germline ends came to 9 bases. CDR3 length equals 11 residues. Written as DNA, the CDR3 is TGTGCCAGCAGCGGTGGGGGGGAGCAGTACTTC. Its protein product is CASSGGGEQYF.

This rearrangement joins TRBV19 to TRBJ2-5, with TRBD1 identical over 7 bases. The germline V gene has CDR1 LNHDA and CDR2 SQIVND (reference sequence). The CDR3 spans 16 residues. V was clipped by 4 bases and J by 2 bases; unmatched bases: 10. The CDR3, as DNA: TGTGCCAGTAGTACCCGGGACAGCGTTTCTCAAGAGACCCAGTACTTC. Amino acids: CASSTRDSVSQETQYF.

The genes are TRBV7-3 and TRBJ2-1; 7 nucleotides agree with TRBD1. The CDR3 has 15 residues. The ends lost 3 bases at V and 5 bases at J; junction bases unmatched: 7. The germline V gene has CDR1 SGHTA and CDR2 FQGTGA. This CDR3 reads CASSFIKGANNEQFF. The CDR3 DNA is TGTGCCAGCAGCTTTATTAAGGGGGCCAACAATGAGCAGTTCTTC.

V usage is TRBV19 and J usage is TRBJ2-3; D gene unclear. V gave up 4 bases and J gave up 3 bases, with 14 bases separating them. Germline-derived CDR1 and CDR2 are LNHDA and SQIVND (reference sequence). The length of the CDR3 is 15 residues. CDR3 DNA: TGTGCCAGTAGTACTTCAGGAAAAAAGACAGATACGCAGTATTTT. Translation gives CASSTSGKKTDTQYF.

There are a few counts of this clone. V gene TRBV5-4 combines with J gene TRBJ2-5, with 11 bases identical to TRBD2. Germline trimming cut 4 bases from V and 4 bases from J; bases unmatched to any gene: 3. CDR3 length: 14 amino acids. Germline values: CDR1 SGHNT, CDR2 YYREEE (reference sequence). The CDR3 DNA is TGTGCCAGCAGCCTTAGCGGGGGGGTAGAGACCCAGTACTTC. Its protein product is CASSLSGGVETQYF.

The chain recombines TRBV6-1 with TRBJ1-2, with 12 bases fitting TRBD1. This CDR3 contains 14 residues. V trimming: 6 bases; J trimming: 6 bases; junction bases outside the gene matches: 5. Germline CDR1 reads MNHNS; CDR2 reads SASEGT. CDR3 in amino acids: CASREGQGADGYTF. DNA of the CDR3: TGTGCCAGCAGGGAGGGACAGGGGGCGGATGGCTACACCTTC.

The chain is built from TRBV5-4 and TRBJ1-2; 8 nucleotides match TRBD1. The CDR3 is 13 amino acids. Germline lookup yields CDR1 SGHNT and CDR2 YYREEE (reference sequence). The V gene end was trimmed by 2 bases and the J gene end by 8 bases; junction bases not matched to a gene: 5. Here the CDR3 reads CASSLSGGPGYTF. The CDR3 coding sequence is TGTGCCAGCAGCTTATCAGGGGGCCCCGGCTACACCTTC. Drawing the rest from reference TRBV5-4 and TRBJ1-2, the complete variable domain is ETGVTQSPTHLIKTRGQQVTLRCSSQSGHNTVSWYQQALGQGPQFIFQYYREEENGRGNFPPRFSGLQFPNYSSELNVNALELDDSALYLCASSLSGGPGYTFGSGTRLTVV.

The CDR3, as DNA: TGTGCCAGTAGCAGTGGCGGGGAGCTGTTTTTT. Translating gives CASSSGGELFF. V and J are TRBV19 and TRBJ2-2; the D is unclear. Germline V gene data show CDR1 as LNHDA and CDR2 as SQIVND (reference sequence). Trimming pared 6 bases from V and 7 bases from J, leaving 6 bases between. This CDR3 comprises 11 residues.

This chain connects TRBV28 to TRBJ2-3; D is possibly TRBD2 (5 bases). CDR1 is MDHEN and CDR2 is SYDVKM in the germline V gene. The V end was cut by 7 bases, the J end by 2 bases, with 16 bases between. The CDR3 extends over 15 amino acids. CDR3 in amino acids: CASKQDWSSTDTQYF. For the CDR3, the DNA is TGTGCCAGCAAGCAGGACTGGAGCTCCACAGATACGCAGTATTTT.

CDR3 sequence: CATSRALWRTRREKLFF. CDR3 nucleotide sequence: TGTGCCACCAGCAGAGCCCTGTGGCGAACCCGGCGGGAAAAACTGTTTTTT. The chain couples TRBV15 to TRBJ1-4; no clear D. Trimming left V 1 base short and J 8 bases short, with 20 bases between. The CDR3 is 17 residues long. CDR1 is LNHNV and CDR2 is YYDKDF in the germline V gene (reference sequence).

J is TRBJ2-3 and V is TRBV20-1; D is undetermined. Between the trimmed V and J ends, which lost 6 bases and 2 bases, there was a span of 6 bases. The CDR3 is made up of 11 amino acids. Germline values: CDR1 DFQATT, CDR2 SNEGSKA (reference sequence). CDR3 protein: CSAHPTDTQYF. The CDR3 DNA reads as TGCAGTGCACACCCCACAGATACGCAGTATTTT.